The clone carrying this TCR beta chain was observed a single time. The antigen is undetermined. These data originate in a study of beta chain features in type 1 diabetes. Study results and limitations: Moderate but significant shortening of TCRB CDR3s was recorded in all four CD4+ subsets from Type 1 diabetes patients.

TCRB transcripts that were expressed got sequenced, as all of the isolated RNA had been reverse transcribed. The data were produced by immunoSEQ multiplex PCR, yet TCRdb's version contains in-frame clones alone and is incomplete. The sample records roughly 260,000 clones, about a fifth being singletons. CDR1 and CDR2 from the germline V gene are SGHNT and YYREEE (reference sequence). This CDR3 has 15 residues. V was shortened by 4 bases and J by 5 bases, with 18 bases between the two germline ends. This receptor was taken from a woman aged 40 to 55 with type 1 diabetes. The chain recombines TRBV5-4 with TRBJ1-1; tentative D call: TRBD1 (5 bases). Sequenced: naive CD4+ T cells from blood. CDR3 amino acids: CASSEESRGWTEAFF. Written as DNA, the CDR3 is TGTGCCAGCAGCGAAGAATCCCGGGGGTGGACTGAAGCTTTCTTT.